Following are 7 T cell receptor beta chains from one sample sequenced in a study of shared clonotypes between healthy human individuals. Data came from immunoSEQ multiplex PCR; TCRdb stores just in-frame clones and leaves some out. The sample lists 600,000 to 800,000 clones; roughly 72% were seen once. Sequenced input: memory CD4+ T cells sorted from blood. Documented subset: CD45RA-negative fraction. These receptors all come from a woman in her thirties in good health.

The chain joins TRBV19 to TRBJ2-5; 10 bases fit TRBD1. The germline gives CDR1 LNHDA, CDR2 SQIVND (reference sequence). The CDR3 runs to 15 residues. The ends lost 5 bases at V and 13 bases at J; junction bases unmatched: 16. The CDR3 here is CASSAAGTGARGRYF. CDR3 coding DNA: TGTGCCAGTAGTGCGGCCGGGACAGGGGCTAGGGGTCGGTACTTC.

CDR3 protein: CASSPVGSGGTEAFF. The CDR3, as DNA: TGTGCCAGCAGCCCGGTTGGGTCAGGAGGAACTGAAGCTTTCTTT. This chain links TRBV7-9 with TRBJ1-1; D uncertain. With 5 bases removed from V and 5 bases from J, the gap between germline ends came to 18 bases. The CDR3 loop spans 15 amino acids. Germline-derived CDR1 and CDR2 are SEHNR and FQNEAQ (reference sequence).

CDR3 sequence reads: CAISESLAGGPYEQYF. The CDR3 nucleotides read TGTGCCATCAGTGAGTCCCTAGCGGGAGGGCCCTACGAGCAGTACTTC. V is TRBV10-3 and J is TRBJ2-7, with 12 bases matching TRBD2. This CDR3 is built from 16 residues. CDR1 and CDR2 from the germline V gene are ENHRY and SYGVKD. V dropped 0 bases and J dropped 2; count of bases not matched to a gene: 2.

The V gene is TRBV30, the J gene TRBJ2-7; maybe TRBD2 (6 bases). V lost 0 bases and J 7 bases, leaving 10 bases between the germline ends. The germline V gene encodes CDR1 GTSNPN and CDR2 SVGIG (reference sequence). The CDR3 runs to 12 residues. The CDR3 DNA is TGTGCCTGGAGTGTTTGGGGGGTTGAGCAGTACTTC. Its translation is CAWSVWGVEQYF.

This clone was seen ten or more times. For the CDR3, the DNA is TGCGCCAGCAGCGGACCGGGACAGGATAGCACTGAAGCTTTCTTT. It specifies CASSGPGQDSTEAFF. This chain uses TRBV5-1 with TRBJ1-1, with 8 bases fitting TRBD1. The J segment lost 4 bases and the V segment lost 4 bases, leaving 9 bases of the junction unmatched. In germline, CDR1 is SGHRS, CDR2 YFSETQ. The CDR3 extends over 15 amino acids.

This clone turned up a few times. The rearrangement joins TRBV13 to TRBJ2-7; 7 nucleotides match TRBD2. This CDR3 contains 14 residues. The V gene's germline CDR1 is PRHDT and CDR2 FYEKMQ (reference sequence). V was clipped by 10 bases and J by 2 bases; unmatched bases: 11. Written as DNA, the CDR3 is TGTGCCAACTATGGGAGGGACCCTACCTACGAGCAGTACTTC. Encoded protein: CANYGRDPTYEQYF.

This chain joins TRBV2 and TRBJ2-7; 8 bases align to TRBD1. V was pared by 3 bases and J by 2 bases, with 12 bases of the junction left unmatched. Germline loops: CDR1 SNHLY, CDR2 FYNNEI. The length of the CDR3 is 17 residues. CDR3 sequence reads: CASSETGAFPKTYEQYF. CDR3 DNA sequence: TGTGCCAGCAGTGAGACAGGGGCCTTTCCAAAAACCTACGAGCAGTACTTC.